This is a list of T cell receptor beta chains from one sample in a study of graft-versus-host responses after intestinal transplantation. The table came from immunoSEQ multiplex PCR; TCRdb's copy has only in-frame clones and leaves some out. The table includes 40,000 or so clones, approximately 93% detected once. Sequencing was performed on PBMCs, taken 734 days after intestinal transplantation. Receptors were obtained from a human patient who received an intestinal transplant, so some T cells may come from the graft donor. Each CDR3 is given with its conserved first and last residue. Fields, in order: D gene, V gene, CDR3 protein. The D gene is left open where the match is weak.

. TRBV5-1 CASSLNRGQGDTEAFF
. TRBV28 CASSGRNNYGYTF
. TRBV7-9 CASSLGYSYEQYF
TRBD1 TRBV2 CASSVDRGGEQYF
TRBD2 TRBV14 CASRKLAGGNEQFF
TRBD1 TRBV18 CASSPPQGTHGYTF
. TRBV11-2 CASSLEEDIEGYEQYF
. TRBV6-6 CASSYGQAGPYEQYF
TRBD1 TRBV19 CASSPGQGSDEQYF
. TRBV18 CASSLQEQETQYF
. TRBV11-2 CASSSTWSADNEQFF
. TRBV28 CASSDSGNQPQHF
TRBD1 TRBV11-2 CASSPTTGPGYEQYF
. TRBV6-5 CASSYTRNYGYTF
. TRBV27 CASGGTDYEQYF
TRBD1 TRBV11-2 CASTLMGDSEAFF
. TRBV11-2 CASRKYSSYNEQFF
. TRBV14 CASSQGLPPFYEQYF
TRBD2 TRBV9 CASSSGTSGRGSAGELFF
TRBD1 TRBV14 CASSTIGSGTVIANTEAFF
. TRBV9 CASSVVGENTEAFF
. TRBV7-2 CASSFERADGETQYF